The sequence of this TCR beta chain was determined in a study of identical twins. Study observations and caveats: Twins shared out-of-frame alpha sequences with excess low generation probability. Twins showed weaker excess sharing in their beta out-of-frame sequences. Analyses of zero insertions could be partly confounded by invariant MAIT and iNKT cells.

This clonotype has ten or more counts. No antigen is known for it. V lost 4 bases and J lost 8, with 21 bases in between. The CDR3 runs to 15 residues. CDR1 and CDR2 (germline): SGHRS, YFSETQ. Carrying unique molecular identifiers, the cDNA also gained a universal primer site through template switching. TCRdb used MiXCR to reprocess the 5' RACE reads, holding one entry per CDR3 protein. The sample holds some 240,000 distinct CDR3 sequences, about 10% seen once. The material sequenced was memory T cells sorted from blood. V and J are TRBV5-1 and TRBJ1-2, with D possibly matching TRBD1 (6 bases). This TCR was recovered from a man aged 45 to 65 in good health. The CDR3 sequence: CASSLGSTGPGGYTF. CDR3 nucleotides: TGCGCCAGCAGCCTGGGGTCCACAGGGCCTGGCGGCTACACCTTC.